The 18 T cell receptor beta chains below come from one sample, sequenced in a study of technical replicates of blood from several donors. The table came from immunoSEQ multiplex PCR; TCRdb's copy has only in-frame clones and leaves some out. The sample carries 75,000 to 95,000 clones, around 96% recorded once. The material sequenced was T cells isolated from PBMCs. These receptors all come from a human donor in good health.

This clone was found once. Here the CDR3 DNA reads TGTGCCAGCAGTTCAGGGAACTATGGCTACACCTTC. Its protein product is CASSSGNYGYTF. The chain links TRBV27 to TRBJ1-2, with D perhaps matching TRBD1 (5 bases). Trimming cost V 4 bases and J 2 bases, with 5 bases left between them. The length of the CDR3 is 12 residues. From germline, CDR1 is MNHEY and CDR2 SMNVEV (reference sequence).

J is TRBJ2-7 and V is TRBV6-1; 10 positions agree with TRBD2. The CDR3 length is 14 residues. Germline loops: CDR1 MNHNS, CDR2 SASEGT. V shed 7 bases and J 2 bases; nucleotides not matched to a gene: 5. CDR3 protein: CASMGSGRTYEQYF. The DNA of the CDR3 is TGTGCCAGCATGGGTAGCGGGAGGACCTACGAGCAGTACTTC.

The V gene is TRBV2, the J gene TRBJ2-7; possible D gene TRBD1, 6 bases. Looked up from germline, CDR1 is SNHLY and CDR2 is FYNNEI. V dropped 6 bases and J dropped 5 bases, with 11 bases sitting between them. This CDR3 is built from 12 residues. This chain's CDR3 is CASRITGNEQYF. Written as DNA, the CDR3 is TGTGCCAGCAGGATTACAGGGAACGAGCAGTACTTC.

The V and J genes are TRBV7-9 and TRBJ2-5, with 7 bases that match TRBD1. The V gene's germline CDR1 is SEHNR and CDR2 FQNEAQ (reference sequence). This CDR3 has 14 residues. V shed 5 bases and J 5 bases; nucleotides not matched to a gene: 8. The CDR3 DNA reads as TGTGCCAGCAGCCCACAGGGGATCGGGGAGACCCAGTACTTC. This codes for CASSPQGIGETQYF.

The V and J genes are TRBV9 and TRBJ1-2; 7 positions agree with TRBD1. Trimming at V came to 2 bases and at J to 3 bases, leaving 1 base not matched to a gene. The CDR3 is 13 amino acids. Germline CDR1 SGDLS, CDR2 YYNGEE. For the CDR3, the DNA is TGTGCCAGCAGCGTGCAGGGGGACTATGGCTACACCTTC. This encodes CASSVQGDYGYTF.

The V and J genes are TRBV29-1 and TRBJ2-3, with 7 bases that match TRBD2. Trimming took 7 bases from V and 0 from J; bases not matched to a gene: 10. This CDR3 comprises 15 residues. Germline lookup yields CDR1 SQVTM and CDR2 ANQGSEA. CDR3 amino acids: CSGGRFSGSTDTQYF. CDR3 bases: TGCAGCGGGGGACGGTTTAGCGGGAGCACAGATACGCAGTATTTT.

This CDR3 reads CASSELGAPNTEAFF. The CDR3 nucleotides read TGTGCCAGCAGTGAACTAGGGGCCCCGAACACTGAAGCTTTCTTT. The chain uses TRBV6-1 and TRBJ1-1, with a weak D call TRBD1 (5 bases). Trimming took 2 bases from V and 1 from J, leaving 11 bases between them. This CDR3 has 15 amino acids. Germline V gene data show CDR1 as MNHNS and CDR2 as SASEGT.

The chain links TRBV5-4 to TRBJ2-7; weak D call: TRBD1 (6 bases). Germline-derived CDR1 and CDR2 are SGHNT and YYREEE (reference sequence). The length of the CDR3 is 16 residues. With 0 bases removed from V and 3 bases from J, the gap between germline ends came to 16 bases. In nucleotides, the CDR3 is TGTGCCAGCAGCTTGGGTGGGGGCGAAGCTTACTACGAGCAGTACTTC. Its protein is CASSLGGGEAYYEQYF.

The chain combines TRBV10-1 with TRBJ2-5; 15 positions agree with TRBD2. CDR1 is WNHNN, CDR2 SYGVQD, per germline (reference sequence). This CDR3 has 17 residues. Germline trimming cut 6 bases from V and 4 bases from J; bases unmatched to any gene: 9. The CDR3 spells CASSAGTSGRFRETQYF. Here the CDR3 DNA reads TGCGCCAGCAGCGCGGGGACTAGCGGGAGGTTCAGAGAGACCCAGTACTTC.

This sequence joins TRBV10-3 and TRBJ1-5, with a tentative D call TRBD1 (5 bases). Germline assignment: CDR1 ENHRY and CDR2 SYGVKD. The CDR3 consists of 13 residues. V lost 6 bases, J lost 4 bases, and 10 bases lay in between. As DNA, the CDR3 is TGTGCCATCAGGGACACCGGGAATCAGCCCCAGCATTTT. This codes for CAIRDTGNQPQHF.

V gene TRBV14 combines with J gene TRBJ2-5, with 9 bases aligning to TRBD1. With V trimmed by 1 base and J by 0 bases, 6 bases remained unmatched. CDR1 is SGHDN, CDR2 FVKESK, per germline. CDR3 length: 17 amino acids. The CDR3 loop reads CASSQVIGTGYQETQYF. The CDR3 DNA reads as TGTGCCAGCAGCCAAGTAATAGGGACAGGGTACCAAGAGACCCAGTACTTC.

This clone was seen once. The chain recombines TRBV5-4 with TRBJ2-3; TRBD1 matches 7 bases. Germline assignment: CDR1 SGHNT and CDR2 YYREEE (reference sequence). The CDR3 has 15 residues. V lost 5 bases to trimming and J lost 4 bases; unmatched junction nucleotides: 10. CDR3 DNA sequence: TGTGCCAGCAGTCACTGGACAGGTTTGCCAGATACGCAGTATTTT. This encodes CASSHWTGLPDTQYF.

The chain carries TRBV6-5 and TRBJ2-7; maybe TRBD2 (5 bases). V was pared by 5 bases and J by 9 bases, with 14 bases between. This CDR3 has 12 residues. Germline CDR1 is MNHEY and CDR2 is SVGAGI. As DNA, the CDR3 is TGTGCCAGCAGTAGCCCCAAAGCGGTGCAGTACTTC. It codes for CASSSPKAVQYF.

This clone was seen a single time. This chain connects TRBV4-2 to TRBJ2-1, with D perhaps matching TRBD1 (6 bases). Germline lookup yields CDR1 LGHNA and CDR2 YNFKEQ. V was pared by 4 bases and J by 7 bases, with 20 bases between. The CDR3 has 16 amino acids. Here the CDR3 reads CASSPSTGILHNEQFF. The CDR3, as DNA: TGTGCCAGCAGCCCCTCCACAGGGATCCTCCATAATGAGCAGTTCTTC.

The chain recombines TRBV28 with TRBJ2-1; 7 positions agree with TRBD1. Germline loops: CDR1 MDHEN, CDR2 SYDVKM. This CDR3 has 14 amino acids. Trimming took 8 bases from V and 0 from J; bases not matched to a gene: 4. The CDR3 is CASQGQLSYNEQFF. In DNA, the CDR3 is TGTGCCAGCCAGGGACAGCTCTCCTACAATGAGCAGTTCTTC.

Written as DNA, the CDR3 is TGCGCCAGCAGCTTGGACGGGGTTTTGTCGTTCCGAGAGACCCAGTACTTC. The encoded protein is CASSLDGVLSFRETQYF. The chain employs TRBV5-1 and TRBJ2-5, with a weak D call TRBD2 (5 bases). Germline CDR1 SGHRS, CDR2 YFSETQ. Trimming removed 0 bases at V and 4 bases at J, with 19 bases between. CDR3 length: 17 amino acids.

The chain recombines TRBV25-1 with TRBJ1-1; perhaps TRBD1 as D (5 bases). V was trimmed by 1 base and J by 3 bases, leaving 12 bases between them. From germline, CDR1 is MGHDK and CDR2 SYGVNS. The CDR3 length is 15 residues. CDR3 residues: CASSESRQGHTEAFF. The DNA for the CDR3 is TGTGCCAGCAGTGAATCGCGGCAGGGCCACACTGAAGCTTTCTTT. Full variable domain (rest looked up from reference TRBV25-1 and TRBJ1-1): EADIYQTPRYLVIGTGKKITLECSQTMGHDKMYWYQQDPGMELHLIHYSYGVNSTEKGDLSSESTVSRIRTEHFPLTLESARPSHTSQYLCASSESRQGHTEAFFGQGTRLTVV.

This rearrangement joins TRBV6-4 to TRBJ1-1; D is ambiguous. Trimming removed 3 bases at V and 0 bases at J, with 8 bases between. This CDR3 comprises 14 residues. Looked up from germline, CDR1 is MRHNA and CDR2 is SNTAGT. CDR3 nucleotides: TGTGCCAGCAGTGATAATAGTATGAACACTGAAGCTTTCTTT. Protein product: CASSDNSMNTEAFF.